This TCR beta chain was recovered during a study of monozygotic twins with inflammatory bowel disease. Notes on the study in general: Whether twins were concordant or discordant made no difference to repertoire similarity, possibly from limited power.

In the case of this clonotype: Its antigen is as yet unknown.

TCRdb derives one entry per CDR3 protein from the 5' RACE reads, leaving out DNA. Its clone listing holds approximately 400,000 distinct CDR3 sequences. The CDR3 is 14 amino acids. The germline V gene encodes CDR1 MDHEN and CDR2 SYDVKM. Whole blood that had not undergone T cell sorting provided the isolated total RNA. Material for sequencing was blood. The V and J genes are TRBV28 and TRBJ2-7; TCRdb indicates TRBD1, and absent DNA this call remains unverified. The receptor's source is a human donor with ulcerative colitis or Crohn's disease, or a healthy co-twin of an affected twin (not recorded which). The CDR3 reads CASQTWDRGYEQYF. Full variable domain (outside the CDR3, taken from reference TRBV28 and TRBJ2-7): DVKVTQSSRYLVKRTGEKVFLECVQDMDHENMFWYRQDPGLGLRLIYFSYDVKMKEKGDIPEGYSVSREKKERFSLILESASTNQTSMYLCASQTWDRGYEQYFGPGTRLTVT.